This TCR beta chain originates from a study of OX40 agonist ivuxolimab in advanced cancers. About the study: While on treatment, patients had intravenous ivuxolimab at 0.01 to 10 mg/kg every 2 weeks. Melanoma, hepatocellular carcinoma, head and neck or renal cell cancer occurred in dose-escalation patients.

Unmatched junction bases numbered 9, after V lost 5 bases and J lost 0 bases. This CDR3 has 16 amino acids. The germline V gene encodes CDR1 SGHTA and CDR2 FQGNSA. Repertoires were generated with immunoSEQ multiplex PCR, while TCRdb's copy carries only in-frame clones and drops some. The table shows tens of thousands of clones, with 86% occurring only once. The sequence was obtained from an adult with an advanced solid tumor such as melanoma, head and neck, liver or kidney cancer. The rearrangement joins TRBV7-2 to TRBJ2-7; TRBD1 agrees at 8 bases. Sample: CD4+ or CD8+ T cells sorted from blood, taken in a trial of the OX40 agonist ivuxolimab. The CDR3 reads CASSRWTGPSSYEQYF. The CDR3 bases are TGTGCCAGCAGCCGCTGGACAGGGCCCAGCTCCTACGAGCAGTACTTC.